The source of this TCR beta chain is a study of beta chain features in type 1 diabetes. Regarding the study as a whole: Diminished insertions and augmented deletions at VDJ junctions characterized type 1 diabetes patients.

The germline V gene has CDR1 MNHNY and CDR2 SVGAGI (reference sequence). V lost 7 bases, J lost 5 bases, and 14 bases lay in between. The CDR3 is made up of 13 amino acids. With regard to this clone: Antigen unknown.

As every portion of the isolated RNA was reverse transcribed, the sequencing read expressed TCRB transcripts. Sequencing of naive, central memory and regulatory T cell samples gave an average of approximately 3.3 million reads. Method: immunoSEQ multiplex PCR; TCRdb's copy keeps in-frame clones and lacks some. The data contain fewer than 650,000 clones, roughly 15% of them singletons. The clonotype originates from a man younger than 35 in good health. The chain couples TRBV6-6 to TRBJ2-5; a weak D match, TRBD2 (5 bases). The material sequenced was naive CD4+ T cells from blood. CDR3 coding DNA: TGTGCCAGCAATCGGGGAAAAGGGGAGACCCAGTACTTC. Its protein product is CASNRGKGETQYF.